These T cell receptor beta chains were read from a single sample in a study of technical replicates of blood from a few donors. Measured with immunoSEQ multiplex PCR; TCRdb has only the in-frame clones, and not every one. The sample yields roughly 70,000 clones, 93% seen once. The sample comprised T cells isolated from PBMCs. These TCRs come from a human donor in good health. Each CDR3 is given with its conserved first and last residue. D genes are given only for firm matches. Clone size is stated in some rows and not others, as once, few, many or a class when expanded.

d_gene	v_gene	abundance	j_gene	CDR3nt	CDR3aa
TRBD1	TRBV29-1	.	TRBJ2-5	TGCAGCGTTGAAAGTGGCGGAGGGACAGGGTTCCAAGAGACCCAGTACTTC	CSVESGGGTGFQETQYF
.	TRBV5-1	.	TRBJ2-7	TGCGCCAGCAGCCGTAGACAGGCCTTTGTCTACGAGCAGTACTTC	CASSRRQAFVYEQYF
TRBD1	TRBV11-2	.	TRBJ1-4	TGTGCCAGCAGCTGGGACAGGTATAATGAAAAACTGTTTTTT	CASSWDRYNEKLFF
TRBD1	TRBV27	.	TRBJ1-2	TGTGCCAGCAGTCCAGCCGGGACAGGGGGCGGTGGCTACACCTTC	CASSPAGTGGGGYTF
.	TRBV11-2	.	TRBJ2-7	TGTGCCAGCAGGGTGCTTCCTAGGTACGAGCAGTACTTC	CASRVLPRYEQYF
TRBD1	TRBV25-1	.	TRBJ2-1	TGTGCCAGCAGTGACCCGGGACAGGGGGCTTACAATGAGCAGTTCTTC	CASSDPGQGAYNEQFF
TRBD1	TRBV27	.	TRBJ2-7	TGTGCCAGCAGACGGGACAGGGCATACGAGCAGTACTTC	CASRRDRAYEQYF
TRBD1	TRBV5-4	.	TRBJ2-7	TGTGCCAGCAGCTTGGAGGACAGGGGACAGTACGAGCAGTACTTC	CASSLEDRGQYEQYF
.	TRBV6-1	.	TRBJ2-7	TGTGCCAGCAGTGAACGGTACGGGGGACCCTACGAGCAGTACTTC	CASSERYGGPYEQYF
TRBD1	TRBV7-9	.	TRBJ2-7	TGTGCCAGCAGCTTAGGGACAGGGGCCTACGAGCAGTACTTC	CASSLGTGAYEQYF
.	TRBV18	.	TRBJ1-1	TGTGCCAGCTCACCAGACGGGTTGAACACTGAAGCTTTCTTT	CASSPDGLNTEAFF
.	TRBV4-1	.	TRBJ2-5	TGCGCCAGCAGCCAAGGGTACAGGGAAGAGACCCAGTACTTC	CASSQGYREETQYF
.	TRBV30	.	TRBJ2-3	TGTGCCTGGGAGGAGGGCACAGATACGCAGTATTTT	CAWEEGTDTQYF
TRBD1	TRBV5-6	.	TRBJ1-5	TGTGCCAGCAGCGGGGGGACAGGAGGACAGCCCCAGCATTTT	CASSGGTGGQPQHF
TRBD2	TRBV7-9	.	TRBJ2-1	TGTGCCAGCAGCCCGGCCCGGACCTTAGCGGGTGGGGTCCATGAGCAGTTCTTC	CASSPARTLAGGVHEQFF
TRBD1	TRBV7-2	.	TRBJ1-1	TGTGCCAGCAGCGTGGACAGGGGGGCGGCTGAAGCTTTCTTT	CASSVDRGAAEAFF
.	TRBV11-2	.	TRBJ1-1	TGTGCCAGCAGCTTAAACTCAGGGGCCGATAAAGCTTTCTTT	CASSLNSGADKAFF
TRBD1	TRBV6-1	once	TRBJ1-2	TGTGCCAGCAGTGAAGGGACAGGGGTACGGGATGGCTACACCTTC	CASSEGTGVRDGYTF
.	TRBV15	.	TRBJ2-1	TGTGCCACCAGCAGTCACCCCCCCCCAGACAATGAGCAGTTCTTC	CATSSHPPPDNEQFF
.	TRBV6-1	.	TRBJ1-5	TGTGCCAGCAGGAGATGGGGGGGTCCCAATCAGCCCCAGCATTTT	CASRRWGGPNQPQHF
.	TRBV4-1	.	TRBJ2-7	TGCGCCAGCAGCCAAGAGGGGGGCTACGAGCAGTACTTC	CASSQEGGYEQYF
.	TRBV15	.	TRBJ1-5	TGTGCCACCAGCAGAGACCAAAATCAGCCCCAGCATTTT	CATSRDQNQPQHF
TRBD2	TRBV13	.	TRBJ2-1	TGTGCCAGCAAGAGGGAGGGCTTTATCTCCTACAATGAGCAGTTCTTC	CASKREGFISYNEQFF
TRBD2	TRBV5-1	.	TRBJ2-1	TGCGCCAGCAGCTCCGGGACTAGCAGCTACAATGAGCAGTTCTTC	CASSSGTSSYNEQFF
TRBD2	TRBV27	.	TRBJ2-5	TGTGCCAGCAGTTCCCTTGGACTAGCGGGGGGGCGGGAGACCCAGTACTTC	CASSSLGLAGGRETQYF
TRBD1	TRBV6-5	once	TRBJ2-5	TGTGCCAGCAGTAGGGGTGGACAGGGCCAAGAGACCCAGTACTTC	CASSRGGQGQETQYF
TRBD1	TRBV11-3	.	TRBJ1-1	TGTGCCAGCAGCTCGGGCGGCAGGGGGGCTAGTTCTGGGATGAACACTGAAGCTTTCTTT	CASSSGGRGASSGMNTEAFF